Listed below are T cell receptor beta chains from one sample, sequenced in a study of T cell repertoires in cytomegalovirus infection. TCRdb reanalysed the reads using MiXCR and keeps one entry per CDR3 protein. The sample has some 800,000 distinct CDR3 sequences, about 29% seen once. Antigens for these TCRs are unknown. The specimen was cultured CD8+ T cells from PBMCs, collected from culture after CMV antigen stimulation. The source of these receptors is a human donor in good health (CMV status not recorded). Some clones in this sample may be carry-over from other donors' samples. Both conserved end residues are part of each CDR3. The order of the fields is V gene, D gene, CDR3 protein. D genes are given only for firm matches.

TRBV4-3,.,CASSQDWSSVKGDPGNTIYF
TRBV4-3,.,CASSQAFGNTEAFF
TRBV7-2,.,CASSLDPGTEAYEQYF
TRBV25-1,TRBD1,CASSRGKGANNEQFF
TRBV5-5,.,CASSSRGSRTDTQYF
TRBV29-1,.,CSVERGEHSAYGYTF
TRBV11-1,.,CTSSQWNEQFF
TRBV2,.,CASQRTRKGAFNQPQHF
TRBV2,.,CASSGRPLYGYTF
TRBV6-2/TRBV6-3,.,CASSPRQVVETQYF
TRBV20-1,TRBD2,CSVGRASGANVLTF
TRBV6-1,TRBD2,CASSPGLAGGRNEQFF
TRBV6-1,.,CASSVADSYSNQPQHF
TRBV6-6,TRBD2,CASSPWGGSTGELFF
TRBV11-1,TRBD1,CASRPLTTGRDGYTF
TRBV20-1,.,CSAPRDLGYNEQFF
TRBV7-2,.,CASHGVNTEAFF
TRBV27,.,CASSPSGTLYNEQFF
TRBV7-8,.,CASTDRGSHNQPQHF
TRBV15,.,CATSPRRGITEAFF
TRBV12-3/TRBV12-4,.,CASSLDRNEQYF
TRBV4-1,.,CASSQVRGRDTEAFF
TRBV19,.,CASSMGPGFYEQYF
TRBV19,.,CASSIDLYSGVNTEAFF
TRBV6-5,.,CASSYQGGWPDTQYF
TRBV15,.,CATSSRLGGGSYNEQFF